The 15 T cell receptor beta chains reported below all come from one sample, sequenced in a study of cytomegalovirus exposure and HLA in healthy donors. The PCR contained 60 Vbeta and 13 Jbeta primers. Here immunoSEQ multiplex PCR was the method, and the copy in TCRdb shows in-frame clones only, minus some. The table lists nearly 100,000 clones, 60% to 80% of them singletons. The sequencing sample was made of PBMCs. All receptors come from a woman aged 55-69 years in good health and CMV-seropositive.

This rearrangement joins TRBV2 to TRBJ2-3; maybe TRBD2 (6 bases). The CDR3 has 15 residues. V lost 10 bases and J lost 1, with 18 bases in between. Germline assignment: CDR1 SNHLY and CDR2 FYNNEI. In nucleotides, the CDR3 is TGTGCCATCCTCCCCGGGGCTAGCGGCACAGATACGCAGTATTTT. It specifies CAILPGASGTDTQYF.

The chain uses TRBV19 and TRBJ1-5; D call uncertain. Looked up from germline, CDR1 is LNHDA and CDR2 is SQIVND (reference sequence). With 5 bases removed from V and 0 bases from J, the gap between germline ends came to 11 bases. The CDR3 extends over 15 amino acids. CDR3 DNA sequence: TGTGCCAGTAGTTTTACGGGTACTAGCAATCAGCCCCAGCATTTT. Encoded protein: CASSFTGTSNQPQHF.

The J gene is TRBJ2-3, the V gene TRBV5-1; D perhaps matches TRBD1 (6 bases). Germline assignment: CDR1 SGHRS and CDR2 YFSETQ. The CDR3 is made up of 14 amino acids. Trimming left V 2 bases short and J 3 bases short, with 10 bases between. The DNA of the CDR3 is TGCGCCAGCAGCTTTGGCAGGGGTACAGATACGCAGTATTTT. Translation gives CASSFGRGTDTQYF. Based on the CDR3 plus reference TRBV5-1 and TRBJ2-3, the full variable domain is KAGVTQTPRYLIKTRGQQVTLSCSPISGHRSVSWYQQTPGQGLQFLFEYFSETQRNKGNFPGRFSGRQFSNSRSEMNVSTLELGDSALYLCASSFGRGTDTQYFGPGTRLTVL.

The rearrangement uses TRBV6-6 and TRBJ2-7; 13 nucleotides line up with TRBD2. The length of the CDR3 is 16 residues. Trimming took 8 bases from V and 3 from J; bases not matched to a gene: 10. Germline-derived CDR1 and CDR2 are MNHNY and SVGAGI (reference sequence). DNA for the CDR3: TGTGCCAGCGTCGGGACTAGCGGGACGTCTGGCTACGAGCAGTACTTC. Protein: CASVGTSGTSGYEQYF.

The chain carries TRBV25-1 and TRBJ1-1; D gene unclear. The CDR3 extends over 13 amino acids. CDR1 and CDR2 from the germline V gene are MGHDK and SYGVNS. V lost 3 bases and J 0 bases, leaving 5 bases between the germline ends. Here the CDR3 reads CASSEALNTEAFF. The CDR3 bases are TGTGCCAGCAGTGAGGCTTTGAACACTGAAGCTTTCTTT.

The rearrangement joins TRBV10-3 to TRBJ1-5, with no clear D. Germline lookup yields CDR1 ENHRY and CDR2 SYGVKD. This CDR3 spans 14 amino acids. V lost 7 bases and J 2 bases, leaving 12 bases between the germline ends. The chain's CDR3 is CAIKEAGGNQPQHF. CDR3 bases: TGTGCCATCAAGGAGGCGGGTGGCAATCAGCCCCAGCATTTT.

This chain uses TRBV11-2 with TRBJ2-7, with 10 bases aligning to TRBD2. The CDR3 is 15 amino acids. The germline V gene encodes CDR1 SGHAT and CDR2 FQNNGV. V lost 8 bases to trimming and J lost 0 bases; unmatched junction nucleotides: 7. CDR3 in amino acids: CASAHGLAVSYEQYF. The CDR3 nucleotides are TGTGCCAGCGCACACGGACTAGCGGTCTCCTACGAGCAGTACTTC.

This sequence joins TRBV2 and TRBJ2-1, with D perhaps TRBD1 (5 bases). The germline V gene has CDR1 SNHLY and CDR2 FYNNEI. V dropped 4 bases and J dropped 6 bases, with 13 bases sitting between them. The CDR3 is 14 residues long. CDR3 protein: CASSVYQGPNEQFF. CDR3 in DNA: TGTGCCAGCAGTGTTTACCAGGGCCCCAATGAGCAGTTCTTC.

The chain joins TRBV9 to TRBJ2-3; D may be TRBD1 (5 bases). In germline, CDR1 is SGDLS, CDR2 YYNGEE. The CDR3 has 13 amino acids. V lost 3 bases to trimming and J lost 5 bases, with 10 bases between them. CDR3 protein: CASSADQGDTQYF. For the CDR3, the DNA is TGTGCCAGCAGCGCGGATCAGGGAGATACGCAGTATTTT.

This clone was observed a few times. The chain links TRBV15 to TRBJ2-5; the D gene is possibly TRBD2 (5 bases). This CDR3 spans 15 amino acids. Germline V gene data show CDR1 as LNHNV and CDR2 as YYDKDF (reference sequence). Trimming left V 0 bases short and J 2 bases short, with 10 bases between. The CDR3 reads CATSRDPSGQETQYF. The CDR3 DNA follows: TGTGCCACCAGCAGAGATCCCAGCGGACAAGAGACCCAGTACTTC.

CDR3 region: CASSQTFLTGPRGGYTF. CDR3 nucleotides: TGTGCCAGCAGTCAAACCTTTCTTACAGGACCCCGAGGTGGCTACACCTTC. This sequence joins TRBV16 and TRBJ1-2; maybe TRBD1 (5 bases). Deletions cut 6 bases from V and 7 bases from J, with 27 bases between. The CDR3 consists of 17 residues. Germline loops: CDR1 KGHSY, CDR2 FQNENV.

The V gene is TRBV5-6, the J gene TRBJ2-7; 9 bases match TRBD1. This CDR3 comprises 13 residues. Germline CDR1 SGHDT, CDR2 YYEEEE. The J segment lost 7 bases and the V segment lost 5 bases, leaving 7 bases of the junction unmatched. The CDR3 nucleotides are TGTGCCAGCAGAGGGGACAGGGCGCGGGAGCAGTACTTC. Protein sequence: CASRGDRAREQYF.

On this clone: A read error may produce the germline difference seen at one junction end. This sequence joins TRBV2 and TRBJ1-2; 7 bases map to TRBD1. Germline lookup yields CDR1 SNHLY and CDR2 FYNNEI. The CDR3 contains 12 residues. The CDR3 nucleotides are TGTGCCAGCAGCGGGGGGGACAGCCCGACGAACTTC. The encoded protein is CASSGGDSPTNF.

This clone was counted between two and nine times. The DNA for the CDR3 is TGCGCCAGCAGCCAAGATGAGGGAGACTACTATGGCTACACCTTC. Translating it yields CASSQDEGDYYGYTF. V gene TRBV4-1 combines with J gene TRBJ1-2; unclear D gene. This CDR3 comprises 15 residues. Per germline, CDR1 MGHRA and CDR2 YSYEKL. V lost 0 bases, J lost 3 bases, and 11 bases lay in between.

The chain is built from TRBV7-9 and TRBJ2-7, with D perhaps TRBD2 (5 bases). V lost 5 bases and J 4 bases, leaving 15 bases between the germline ends. From germline, CDR1 is SEHNR and CDR2 FQNEAQ (reference sequence). The CDR3 runs to 14 residues. CDR3 nucleotide sequence: TGTGCCAGCAGCCCATGGAGGACTGGGTACGAGCAGTACTTC. This codes for CASSPWRTGYEQYF.